Following are 29 T cell receptor beta chains from one sample sequenced in a study of beta chain features in type 1 diabetes. Sequenced material consisted of expressed TCRB transcripts (all of the isolated RNA was reverse transcribed). Sequencing was performed with immunoSEQ multiplex PCR; in TCRdb, only in-frame clones are kept and a portion is missing. The sample holds hundreds of thousands of clones, approximately 15% seen once. Input material: naive CD4+ T cells from blood. Receptors were obtained from a young man in good health.

This clone was counted only a few times. The chain uses TRBV10-3 and TRBJ2-5, with D uncertain. Germline values: CDR1 ENHRY, CDR2 SYGVKD. This CDR3 spans 15 amino acids. The V and J ends lost 3 bases and 1 base respectively, with 12 bases between them. DNA of the CDR3: TGTGCCATCAGTGAAGGTGGCCTCCCCCAAGAGACCCAGTACTTC. This codes for CAISEGGLPQETQYF.

In its sample, this clone was seen many times. The chain has TRBV2 and TRBJ2-7; TRBD2 agrees at 7 bases. Losses at the gene ends were 2 bases for V and 13 bases for J; bases not matched to a gene: 5. The CDR3 has 11 amino acids. Germline CDR1 SNHLY, CDR2 FYNNEI. In DNA, the CDR3 is TGTGCCAGCAGTGAAATGTCTAGCGGTTACTTC. Residues: CASSEMSSGYF.

This clone was observed a handful of times. The J gene is TRBJ1-2, the V gene TRBV5-4; D gene ambiguous. V gave up 3 bases and J gave up 3 bases, with 3 bases separating them. This CDR3 region has 11 residues. CDR1 SGHNT and CDR2 YYREEE come from the germline V gene (reference sequence). DNA for the CDR3: TGTGCCAGCAGCTGGGACTATGGCTACACCTTC. Translation: CASSWDYGYTF.

This clone has a handful of counts. The genes are TRBV25-1 and TRBJ1-1; D not certain. Germline V gene lookup returns CDR1 MGHDK and CDR2 SYGVNS. Trimming removed 3 bases at V and 7 bases at J, with 9 bases between. The CDR3 consists of 12 residues. CDR3 in DNA: TGTGCCAGCAGTGATCTGGTCGGTGAAGCTTTCTTT. It is translated as CASSDLVGEAFF. The full variable domain, its missing parts supplied by reference TRBV25-1 and TRBJ1-1, is EADIYQTPRYLVIGTGKKITLECSQTMGHDKMYWYQQDPGMELHLIHYSYGVNSTEKGDLSSESTVSRIRTEHFPLTLESARPSHTSQYLCASSDLVGEAFFGQGTRLTVV.

V and J are TRBV7-2 and TRBJ2-7; tentatively, D is TRBD2 (6 bases). The CDR3 is 15 residues long. The germline V gene encodes CDR1 SGHTA and CDR2 FQGNSA. The V and J ends lost 5 bases and 3 bases respectively, with 17 bases between them. The CDR3 region has the DNA TGTGCCAGCAGCCCACTTGTGGGCGGGAACTACGAGCAGTACTTC. Translating gives CASSPLVGGNYEQYF.

The genes are TRBV5-4 and TRBJ1-2, with D possibly TRBD1 on 5 matching bases. V shed 0 bases and J shed 10 bases, with 13 bases lying between them. The CDR3 is made up of 13 amino acids. Germline-derived CDR1 and CDR2 are SGHNT and YYREEE (reference sequence). The CDR3 DNA is TGTGCCAGCAGCTTGGGCAGGGAGATTGCCTACACCTTC. This gives the protein CASSLGREIAYTF.

This clone was observed a few times. The chain uses TRBV11-2 and TRBJ2-5; the D is unclear. Trimming removed 4 bases at V and 4 bases at J, with 1 base between. Germline V lookup: CDR1 SGHAT, CDR2 FQNNGV. The CDR3 contains 10 residues. For the CDR3, the DNA is TGTGCCAGCAGCTCAGAGACCCAGTACTTC. Translated, it gives CASSSETQYF.

This clone was detected only a few times. The chain is built from TRBV29-1 and TRBJ2-5; 8 bases align to TRBD1. V was clipped by 2 bases and J by 1 base; unmatched bases: 6. Germline V gene data show CDR1 as SQVTM and CDR2 as ANQGSEA. This CDR3 is built from 15 residues. In nucleotides, the CDR3 is TGCAGCGTTGAAAGGACAGGGATTGGCCAAGAGACCCAGTACTTC. Amino acids: CSVERTGIGQETQYF.

The table lists this clone with a few counts. Other DNA sequences in the sample encode the same CDR3. The rearrangement links TRBV9 to TRBJ1-1; D is uncertain. CDR1 and CDR2 from the germline V gene are SGDLS and YYNGEE. This CDR3 contains 13 residues. Trimming took off 0 bases at V and 4 bases at J, with 7 bases between the two ends. The chain's CDR3 is CASSVVGSTEAFF. CDR3 DNA sequence: TGTGCCAGCAGCGTAGTGGGGAGCACTGAAGCTTTCTTT.

The sample holds a few counts of this clone. The chain uses TRBV18 and TRBJ2-3, with D hard to call. Germline V gene lookup returns CDR1 KGHSH and CDR2 LQKENI. There are 11 residues in the CDR3. V was pared by 11 bases and J by 4 bases, with 10 bases between. The CDR3 spells CASTGADTQYF. The DNA for the CDR3 is TGTGCCTCCACCGGAGCAGATACGCAGTATTTT.

J is TRBJ1-1 and V is TRBV25-1; D perhaps matches TRBD1 (5 bases). Germline CDR1 reads MGHDK; CDR2 reads SYGVNS. This CDR3 comprises 12 residues. V was shortened by 7 bases and J by 9 bases, with 15 bases between the two germline ends. The CDR3 sequence is CASIRDDLKAFF. The CDR3 DNA reads as TGTGCCAGCATAAGGGACGACCTTAAAGCTTTCTTT.

There are a few counts of this clone. The CDR3 DNA reads as TGTGCCAGCTCTCTCAGAGGACTAGCGGGAGACCACAATGAGCAGTTCTTC. It translates to CASSLRGLAGDHNEQFF. This rearrangement joins TRBV18 to TRBJ2-1; 13 nucleotides agree with TRBD2. CDR3 length: 17 residues. The germline V gene encodes CDR1 KGHSH and CDR2 LQKENI. The V and J ends lost 6 bases and 5 bases, in that order; junction bases with no gene match: 10.

This clone was counted between two and nine times. The rearrangement uses TRBV29-1 and TRBJ1-4, with TRBD1 as a possible D gene (5 bases). The length of the CDR3 is 12 residues. Germline values: CDR1 SQVTM, CDR2 ANQGSEA. V lost 4 bases and J lost 8, with 11 bases in between. The CDR3 bases are TGCAGCGTTGCCAGGCCAGGGGAAAAACTGTTTTTT. Protein: CSVARPGEKLFF.

The V and J genes are TRBV7-2 and TRBJ2-4, with D perhaps TRBD1 (6 bases). The V end was cut by 1 base, the J end by 1 base, with 11 bases between. In germline, CDR1 is SGHTA, CDR2 FQGNSA. The CDR3 is 16 residues long. The CDR3 DNA follows: TGTGCCAGCAGCTTAGACAGGGAAAGCGCCAAAAACATTCAGTACTTC. Translating it yields CASSLDRESAKNIQYF.

This chain joins TRBV30 and TRBJ1-3; no reliable D call. The V gene lost 5 bases and the J gene lost 0 bases, with 17 bases spanning the gap. The CDR3 covers 16 residues. In germline, CDR1 is GTSNPN, CDR2 SVGIG (reference sequence). CDR3 protein: CAWDISSSLSGNTIYF. As DNA, the CDR3 is TGTGCCTGGGATATAAGTTCATCCCTCTCTGGAAACACCATATATTTT.

The chain is built from TRBV5-1 and TRBJ2-1; D is perhaps TRBD1 (6 bases). V lost 1 base and J 6 bases, leaving 8 bases between the germline ends. The V gene's germline CDR1 is SGHRS and CDR2 YFSETQ. This CDR3 spans 13 amino acids. The CDR3 nucleotides are TGCGCCAGCAGCTTGTCCAGGGGCAATGAGCAGTTCTTC. Translated, it gives CASSLSRGNEQFF.

This clone has just a few counts. The chain couples TRBV30 to TRBJ2-7; D possibly uses TRBD1 or TRBD2 (5 bases each). The CDR3 extends over 13 amino acids. Trimming took 8 bases from V and 3 from J, leaving 17 bases between them. Germline V gene data show CDR1 as GTSNPN and CDR2 as SVGIG (reference sequence). The CDR3 protein is CAGNRGLGYEQYV. The CDR3 region has the DNA TGTGCCGGGAACCGGGGCCTAGGCTACGAGCAGTACGTC.

This clone was seen only once. V is TRBV6-1 and J is TRBJ1-6; possibly TRBD1 for D (5 bases). The V and J ends lost 4 bases and 9 bases respectively, with 19 bases between them. The CDR3 is 16 amino acids. CDR1 and CDR2 (germline): MNHNS, SASEGT. In DNA form, the CDR3 reads TGTGCCAGCAGTGCGATAATGTGGGGGATGAGTTCACCCCTCCACTTT. Amino acids: CASSAIMWGMSSPLHF.

This clone was observed a few times. The chain recombines TRBV30 with TRBJ2-3; maybe TRBD2 (5 bases). V lost 3 bases to trimming and J lost 2 bases, with 9 bases between them. The germline V gene has CDR1 GTSNPN and CDR2 SVGIG (reference sequence). The CDR3 runs to 13 residues. Here the CDR3 reads CAWSTGYTDTQYF. Here the CDR3 DNA reads TGTGCCTGGAGCACGGGATACACAGATACGCAGTATTTT. Based on the CDR3 plus reference TRBV30 and TRBJ2-3, the full variable domain is SQTIHQWPATLVQPVGSPLSLECTVEGTSNPNLYWYRQAAGRGLQLLFYSVGIGQISSEVPQNLSASRPQDRQFILSSKKLLLSDSGFYLCAWSTGYTDTQYFGPGTRLTVL.

The rearrangement joins TRBV7-8 to TRBJ2-7, with D possibly matching TRBD1 (6 bases). CDR3 size: 17 residues. CDR1 SGHVS and CDR2 FQNEAQ come from the germline V gene. V was pared by 0 bases and J by 0 bases, with 15 bases between. The CDR3 loop is CASSLAQGWSNSYEQYF. CDR3 DNA: TGTGCCAGCAGCTTAGCACAGGGCTGGTCTAACTCCTACGAGCAGTACTTC.

The J gene is TRBJ2-3, the V gene TRBV11-2, with 12 nucleotides matching TRBD2. The germline V gene has CDR1 SGHAT and CDR2 FQNNGV. After removal of 6 bases from V and 4 bases from J, the junction contained 8 bases not matched to a gene. The CDR3 spans 16 residues. The CDR3 here is CASRARLAGGADTQYF. The DNA for the CDR3 is TGTGCCAGCAGGGCACGGCTAGCGGGAGGGGCAGATACGCAGTATTTT.

This clone was observed a handful of times. V is TRBV7-2 and J is TRBJ2-1, with 11 positions matching TRBD2. V shed 6 bases, J shed 0 bases, and the junction held 4 bases outside the gene matches. This CDR3 comprises 16 residues. CDR1 is SGHTA and CDR2 is FQGNSA in the germline V gene. The CDR3 region is CASRLAGANSYNEQFF. The CDR3, as DNA: TGTGCCAGCAGACTAGCGGGGGCTAACTCCTACAATGAGCAGTTCTTC.

The chain carries TRBV15 and TRBJ1-4; 8 bases fit TRBD1. Trimming took 1 base from V and 5 from J; bases not matched to a gene: 9. CDR3 length: 17 residues. Germline assignment: CDR1 LNHNV and CDR2 YYDKDF (reference sequence). The CDR3 DNA reads as TGTGCCACCAGCAGAGGAACCCGGACAGGGCTAAATGAAAAACTGTTTTTT. The encoded protein is CATSRGTRTGLNEKLFF.

This clone came up a few times. The CDR3 loop reads CSVGQGAGYTF. Here the CDR3 DNA reads TGCAGCGTTGGACAGGGGGCTGGCTACACCTTC. V is TRBV29-1 and J is TRBJ1-2, with 10 bases matching TRBD1. The length of the CDR3 is 11 residues. V shed 4 bases and J 7 bases; nucleotides not matched to a gene: 0. Germline lookup yields CDR1 SQVTM and CDR2 ANQGSEA.

This chain links TRBV15 with TRBJ2-2, with 7 bases lining up with TRBD1. This CDR3 is 15 amino acids long. V shed 5 bases, J shed 3 bases, and the junction held 6 bases outside the gene matches. In germline, CDR1 is LNHNV, CDR2 YYDKDF (reference sequence). CDR3 in DNA: TGTGCCACCAGCGGAAGGGACAGAGACACCGGGGAGCTGTTTTTT. It encodes CATSGRDRDTGELFF.

This clone was seen just once. The sample carries other DNA sequences with the same CDR3. The chain recombines TRBV20-1 with TRBJ2-7; D may be TRBD1 or TRBD2 (5 bases each). The V and J ends lost 5 bases and 2 bases respectively, with 7 bases between them. CDR1 is DFQATT and CDR2 is SNEGSKA in the germline V gene (reference sequence). The CDR3 is 11 residues long. The CDR3, as DNA: TGCAGTGCTCGGGGCCCCTACGAGCAGTACTTC. It is translated as CSARGPYEQYF.

To note about this clone: Other DNA sequences of this sample code for an identical CDR3. The V call is TRBV19, the J call TRBJ1-1; possible D gene TRBD1, 5 bases. The germline V and J ends were trimmed by 3 bases and 4 bases, with 6 bases remaining between them. This CDR3 has 12 amino acids. Looked up from germline, CDR1 is LNHDA and CDR2 is SQIVND (reference sequence). CDR3 nucleotides: TGTGCCAGTAGTATGGGGGGCACTGAAGCTTTCTTT. It encodes CASSMGGTEAFF.

The chain carries TRBV7-9 and TRBJ2-3; D is uncertain. The germline V gene encodes CDR1 SEHNR and CDR2 FQNEAQ (reference sequence). The CDR3 is 17 amino acids. V lost 2 bases, J lost 3 bases, and 18 bases lay in between. The CDR3 here is CASSLLQTSPETDTQYF. The DNA of the CDR3 is TGTGCCAGCAGCTTACTACAGACCTCACCGGAGACAGATACGCAGTATTTT.

The chain couples TRBV9 to TRBJ2-3, with D hard to call. V dropped 0 bases and J dropped 5 bases, with 13 bases sitting between them. In germline, CDR1 is SGDLS, CDR2 YYNGEE. The CDR3 length is 15 residues. The CDR3 sequence is CASSVVGHWEDTQYF. Here the CDR3 DNA reads TGTGCCAGCAGCGTAGTAGGGCACTGGGAAGATACGCAGTATTTT.